These 9 T cell receptor beta chains were all obtained from the same sample, sequenced in a study of neurological immune-mediated disorders. Using its own MiXCR run on the 5' RACE reads, TCRdb lists one record per CDR3 protein. The data show about 50,000 distinct CDR3 sequences, with roughly 2% seen just once and less than 2.5% held by the top ten. Sequencing was carried out using PBMCs. These TCRs come from a woman aged 35 to 49 with multiple sclerosis.

This clonotype was counted a few times. The rearrangement links TRBV5-1 to TRBJ1-1; tentatively, D is TRBD1 (6 bases). The germline gives CDR1 SGHRS, CDR2 YFSETQ. The CDR3 is 14 amino acids. The germline V and J ends were trimmed by 4 bases and 7 bases, with 17 bases remaining between them. CDR3 sequence (DNA): TGCGCCAGCAGCGTTGGGACAATAGGAATTGAAGCTTTCTTT. Its translation is CASSVGTIGIEAFF.

This clonotype was found many times. The chain is built from TRBV5-1 and TRBJ1-1, with D possibly being TRBD1 (5 bases). The length of the CDR3 is 14 residues. Germline CDR1 is SGHRS and CDR2 is YFSETQ. V was shortened by 4 bases and J by 0 bases, with 10 bases between the two germline ends. The CDR3 region has the DNA TGCGCCAGCAGCAAGACAGACCTGAACACTGAAGCTTTCTTT. Amino acids: CASSKTDLNTEAFF.

There are many counts of this clonotype. The chain is built from TRBV12-5 and TRBJ1-2; tentatively, D is TRBD1 (5 bases). Germline V gene lookup returns CDR1 LGHNT and CDR2 FRNRAP. Trimming cost V 0 bases and J 2 bases, with 13 bases left between them. The length of the CDR3 is 16 residues. The CDR3 is CASGLVIGRGNYGYTF. In nucleotides, the CDR3 is TGTGCTAGTGGTTTGGTAATTGGTCGGGGGAACTATGGCTACACCTTC.

This clonotype has ten or more counts. This CDR3 is CASRTQGYEQYF. The CDR3 DNA is TGTGCCAGCAGAACACAGGGTTACGAGCAGTACTTC. The chain is built from TRBV6-1 and TRBJ2-7; perhaps TRBD1 as D (6 bases). The CDR3 contains 12 residues. CDR1 is MNHNS, CDR2 SASEGT, per germline. Trimming shortened V by 6 bases and J by 4 bases, and 10 bases separated the two germline ends.

This clonotype was detected many times. The V and J genes are TRBV20-1 and TRBJ2-7, with D possibly matching TRBD1 (5 bases). The germline gives CDR1 DFQATT, CDR2 SNEGSKA (reference sequence). The CDR3 sequence is 14 residues long. V was clipped by 7 bases and J by 2 bases, with 18 bases between them. The CDR3 region is CSVPWGRATYEQYF. The CDR3 coding sequence is TGCAGTGTTCCCTGGGGCAGGGCAACCTACGAGCAGTACTTC.

This clonotype was seen ten or more times. Here the CDR3 DNA reads TGTGCCAGCAGCTTCCTGACGGGGGGTAGAGATACGCAGTATTTT. Its protein product is CASSFLTGGRDTQYF. The chain uses TRBV7-9 and TRBJ2-3; 7 bases map to TRBD2. V shed 3 bases, J shed 5 bases, and the junction held 8 bases outside the gene matches. Germline values: CDR1 SEHNR, CDR2 FQNEAQ (reference sequence). This CDR3 comprises 15 residues. Variable domain in full (rest from reference TRBV7-9 and TRBJ2-3): DTGVSQNPRHKITKRGQNVTFRCDPISEHNRLYWYRQTLGQGPEFLTYFQNEAQLEKSRLLSDRFSAERPKGSFSTLEIQRTEQGDSAMYLCASSFLTGGRDTQYFGPGTRLTVL.

The table lists this clonotype with many counts. This sequence joins TRBV20-1 and TRBJ2-3, with 7 bases aligning to TRBD2. The CDR3 runs 17 residues. Germline V gives CDR1 DFQATT, CDR2 SNEGSKA (reference sequence). V was pared by 2 bases and J by 1 base, with 12 bases of the junction left unmatched. CDR3 DNA: TGCAGTGCTAGACCAGTTTCCGCGGGGGTAGGCACAGATACGCAGTATTTT. It encodes CSARPVSAGVGTDTQYF.

This clonotype was seen ten or more times. The chain carries TRBV20-1 and TRBJ2-3; 8 bases map to TRBD2. The ends lost 3 bases at V and 2 bases at J; junction bases unmatched: 7. The CDR3 is made up of 15 amino acids. Looked up from germline, CDR1 is DFQATT and CDR2 is SNEGSKA (reference sequence). CDR3 protein: CSARGRGGTTDTQYF. The CDR3, as DNA: TGCAGTGCTAGGGGCCGGGGGGGGACCACAGATACGCAGTATTTT.

This clonotype came up once. The genes are TRBV18 and TRBJ2-1; 7 positions match TRBD1. Germline V gives CDR1 KGHSH, CDR2 LQKENI. The CDR3 totals 12 residues. J gave up 7 bases and V 6 bases, and 3 bases lay outside the gene matches. DNA for the CDR3: TGTGCCAGCTCGCTACAGGGGAATGAGCAGTTCTTC. It translates to CASSLQGNEQFF.